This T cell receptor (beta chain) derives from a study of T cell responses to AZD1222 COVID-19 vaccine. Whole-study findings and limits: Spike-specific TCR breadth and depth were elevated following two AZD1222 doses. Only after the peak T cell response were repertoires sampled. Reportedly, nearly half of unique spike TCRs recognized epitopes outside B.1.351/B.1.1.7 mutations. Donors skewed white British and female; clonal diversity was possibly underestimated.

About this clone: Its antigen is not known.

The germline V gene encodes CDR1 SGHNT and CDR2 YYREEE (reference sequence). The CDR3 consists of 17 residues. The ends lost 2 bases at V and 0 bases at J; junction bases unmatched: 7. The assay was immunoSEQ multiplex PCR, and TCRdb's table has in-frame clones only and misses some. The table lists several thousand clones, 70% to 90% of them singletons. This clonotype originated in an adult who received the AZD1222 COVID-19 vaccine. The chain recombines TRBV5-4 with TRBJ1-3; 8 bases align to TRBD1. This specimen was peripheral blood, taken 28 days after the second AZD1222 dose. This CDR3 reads CASSFQSGTGSGNTIYF. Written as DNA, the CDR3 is TGTGCCAGCAGCTTCCAATCCGGGACAGGCTCTGGAAACACCATATATTTT.